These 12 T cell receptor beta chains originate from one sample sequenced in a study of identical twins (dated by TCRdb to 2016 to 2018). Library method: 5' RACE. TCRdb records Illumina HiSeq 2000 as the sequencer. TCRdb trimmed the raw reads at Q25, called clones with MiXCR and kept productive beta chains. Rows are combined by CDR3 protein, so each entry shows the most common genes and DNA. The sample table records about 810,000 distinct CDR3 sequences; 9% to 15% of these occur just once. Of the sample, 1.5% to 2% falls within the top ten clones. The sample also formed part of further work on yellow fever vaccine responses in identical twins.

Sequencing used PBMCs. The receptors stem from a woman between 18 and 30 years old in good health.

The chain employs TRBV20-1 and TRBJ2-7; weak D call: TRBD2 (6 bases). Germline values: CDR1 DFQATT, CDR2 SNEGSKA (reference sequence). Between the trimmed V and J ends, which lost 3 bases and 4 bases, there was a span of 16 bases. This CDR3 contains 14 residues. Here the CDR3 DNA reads TGCAGTGCTAGGTTCGGGAGCGGGTTATACGAGCAGTACTTC. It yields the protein CSARFGSGLYEQYF.

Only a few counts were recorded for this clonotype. The CDR3 coding sequence is TGCGCCAGCAGCCAACCGGACGGATCTAACTATGGCTACACCTTC. It is translated as CASSQPDGSNYGYTF. The gene calls are TRBV5-1 and TRBJ1-2; D unresolved. Between the trimmed V and J ends, which lost 4 bases and 0 bases, there was a span of 13 bases. CDR1 is SGHRS, CDR2 YFSETQ, per germline. CDR3 length: 15 residues.

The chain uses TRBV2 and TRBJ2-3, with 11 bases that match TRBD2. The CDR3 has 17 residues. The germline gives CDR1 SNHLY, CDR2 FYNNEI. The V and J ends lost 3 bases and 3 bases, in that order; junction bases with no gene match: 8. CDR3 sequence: CASSEASGRHGTDTQYF. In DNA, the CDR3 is TGTGCCAGCAGTGAGGCTAGCGGGAGGCACGGGACAGATACGCAGTATTTT.

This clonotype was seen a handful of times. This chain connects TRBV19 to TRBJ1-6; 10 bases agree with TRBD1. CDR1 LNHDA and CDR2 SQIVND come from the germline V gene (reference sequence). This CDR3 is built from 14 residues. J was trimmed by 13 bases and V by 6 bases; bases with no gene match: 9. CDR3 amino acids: CASRSGTGVSPLHF. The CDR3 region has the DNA TGTGCCAGTAGATCCGGGACAGGGGTTTCGCCCCTCCACTTT. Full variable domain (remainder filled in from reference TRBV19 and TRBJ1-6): DGGITQSPKYLFRKEGQNVTLSCEQNLNHDAMYWYRQDPGQGLRLIYYSQIVNDFQKGDIAEGYSVSREKKESFPLTVTSAQKNPTAFYLCASRSGTGVSPLHFGNGTRLTVT.

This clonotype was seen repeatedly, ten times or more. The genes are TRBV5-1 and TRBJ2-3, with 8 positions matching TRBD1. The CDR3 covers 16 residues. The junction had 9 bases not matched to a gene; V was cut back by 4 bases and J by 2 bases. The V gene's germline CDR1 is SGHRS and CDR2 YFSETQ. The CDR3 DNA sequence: TGCGCCAGCAGCGCTCGACTGACAGGGGTCACAGATACGCAGTATTTT. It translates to CASSARLTGVTDTQYF.

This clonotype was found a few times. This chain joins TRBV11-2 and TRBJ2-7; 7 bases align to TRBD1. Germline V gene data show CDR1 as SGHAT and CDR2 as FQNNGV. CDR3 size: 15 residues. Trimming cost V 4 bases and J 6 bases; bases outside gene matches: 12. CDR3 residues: CASSSDRVGSREQYV. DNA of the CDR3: TGTGCCAGCAGCTCCGACAGGGTTGGGTCCCGCGAGCAGTACGTC.

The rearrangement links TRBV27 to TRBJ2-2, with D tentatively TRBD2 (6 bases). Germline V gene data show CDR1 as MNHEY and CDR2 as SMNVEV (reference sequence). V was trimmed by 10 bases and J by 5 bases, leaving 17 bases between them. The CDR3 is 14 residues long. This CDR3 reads CAIREGRLTGELFF. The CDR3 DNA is TGTGCCATCCGAGAGGGGAGGTTAACCGGGGAGCTGTTTTTT.

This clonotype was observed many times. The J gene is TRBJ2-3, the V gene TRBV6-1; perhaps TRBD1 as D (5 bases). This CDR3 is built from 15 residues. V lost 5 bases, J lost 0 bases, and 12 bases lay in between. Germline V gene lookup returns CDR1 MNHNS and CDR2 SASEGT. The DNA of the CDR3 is TGTGCCAGCAGTCAACCAGGGTTGAGCACAGATACGCAGTATTTT. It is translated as CASSQPGLSTDTQYF.

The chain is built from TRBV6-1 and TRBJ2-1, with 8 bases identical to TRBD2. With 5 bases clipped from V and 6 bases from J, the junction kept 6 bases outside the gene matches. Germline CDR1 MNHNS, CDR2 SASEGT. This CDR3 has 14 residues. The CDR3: CASSRRGALNEQFF. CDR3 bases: TGTGCCAGCAGTAGGCGGGGGGCCCTCAATGAGCAGTTCTTC.

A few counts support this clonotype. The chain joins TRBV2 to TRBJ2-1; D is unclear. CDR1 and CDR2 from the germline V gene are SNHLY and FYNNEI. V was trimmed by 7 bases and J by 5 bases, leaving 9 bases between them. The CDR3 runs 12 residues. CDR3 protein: CASKDGDNEQFF. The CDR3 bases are TGTGCCAGCAAGGACGGAGACAATGAGCAGTTCTTC. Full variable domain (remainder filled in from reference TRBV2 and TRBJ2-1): EPEVTQTPSHQVTQMGQEVILRCVPISNHLYFYWYRQILGQKVEFLVSFYNNEISEKSEIFDDQFSVERPDGSNFTLKIRSTKLEDSAMYFCASKDGDNEQFFGPGTRLTVL.

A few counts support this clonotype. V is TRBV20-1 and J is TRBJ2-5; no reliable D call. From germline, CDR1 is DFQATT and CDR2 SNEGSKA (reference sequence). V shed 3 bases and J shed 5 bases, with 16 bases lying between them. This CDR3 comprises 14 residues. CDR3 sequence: CSARARPEMETQYF. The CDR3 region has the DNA TGCAGTGCTAGGGCCAGACCAGAGATGGAGACCCAGTACTTC.

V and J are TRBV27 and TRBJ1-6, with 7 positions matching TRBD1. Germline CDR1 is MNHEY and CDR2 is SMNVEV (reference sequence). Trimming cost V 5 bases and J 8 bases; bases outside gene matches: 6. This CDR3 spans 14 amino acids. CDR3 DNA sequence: TGTGCCAGCAGTCGACAGGGCCGGGATTCACCCCTCCACTTT. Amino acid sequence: CASSRQGRDSPLHF.